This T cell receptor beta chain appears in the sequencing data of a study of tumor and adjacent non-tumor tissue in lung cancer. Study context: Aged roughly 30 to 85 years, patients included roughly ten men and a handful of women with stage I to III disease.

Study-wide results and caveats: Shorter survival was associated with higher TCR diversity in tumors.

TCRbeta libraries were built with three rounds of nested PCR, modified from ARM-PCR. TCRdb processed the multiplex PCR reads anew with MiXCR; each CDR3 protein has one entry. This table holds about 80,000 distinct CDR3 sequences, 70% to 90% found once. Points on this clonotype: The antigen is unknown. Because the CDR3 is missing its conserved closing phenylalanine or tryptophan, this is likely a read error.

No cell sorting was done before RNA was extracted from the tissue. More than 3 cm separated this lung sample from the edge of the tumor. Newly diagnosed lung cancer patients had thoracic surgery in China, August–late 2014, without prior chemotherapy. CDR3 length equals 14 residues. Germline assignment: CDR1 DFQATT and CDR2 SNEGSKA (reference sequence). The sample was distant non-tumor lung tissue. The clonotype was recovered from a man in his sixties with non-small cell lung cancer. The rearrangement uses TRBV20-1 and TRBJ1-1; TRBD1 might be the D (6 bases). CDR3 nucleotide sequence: TGCGGTGCTAGGGCGGGGGCTGATGTCACTGAAGCTTTCTAT. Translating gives CGARAGADVTEAFY.